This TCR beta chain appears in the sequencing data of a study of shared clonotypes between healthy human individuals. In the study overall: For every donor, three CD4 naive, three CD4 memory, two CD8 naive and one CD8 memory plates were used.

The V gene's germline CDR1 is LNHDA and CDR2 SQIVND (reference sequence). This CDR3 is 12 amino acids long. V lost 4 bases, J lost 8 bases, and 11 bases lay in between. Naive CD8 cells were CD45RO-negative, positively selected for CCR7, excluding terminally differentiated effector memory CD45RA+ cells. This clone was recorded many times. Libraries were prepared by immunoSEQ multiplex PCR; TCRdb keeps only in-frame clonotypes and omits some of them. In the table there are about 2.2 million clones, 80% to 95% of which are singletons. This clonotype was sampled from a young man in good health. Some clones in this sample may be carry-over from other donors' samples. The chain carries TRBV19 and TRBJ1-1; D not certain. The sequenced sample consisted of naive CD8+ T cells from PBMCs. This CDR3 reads CASSTYKGEAFF. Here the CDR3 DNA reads TGTGCCAGTAGTACATACAAGGGCGAAGCTTTCTTT. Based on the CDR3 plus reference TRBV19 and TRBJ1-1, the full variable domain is DGGITQSPKYLFRKEGQNVTLSCEQNLNHDAMYWYRQDPGQGLRLIYYSQIVNDFQKGDIAEGYSVSREKKESFPLTVTSAQKNPTAFYLCASSTYKGEAFFGQGTRLTVV.